These 2 T cell receptor beta chains were all obtained from the same sample, sequenced in a study of T cells after yellow fever vaccination. TCRdb independently ran MiXCR on the 5' RACE reads; one entry per CDR3 protein. The repertoire includes 300,000 to 350,000 distinct CDR3 sequences, 4% of them detected once, and roughly 24% sits in the top ten. The sample consisted of PBMCs, taken 5 days after the yellow fever booster vaccination. The receptors shown here come from a man younger than 35 who received the YFV17D yellow fever vaccine.

Remarks on this clonotype: Being one base from a much bigger clone, this may be a read error. The rearrangement links TRBV29-1 to TRBJ1-1; possible D gene TRBD1, 5 bases. Per the germline V gene, CDR1 is SQVTM and CDR2 is ANQGSEA. The CDR3 is made up of 14 amino acids. The CDR3, as DNA: TGCAGCGTGGGGCGAGGCCAAACGAACTCTGAAGCTTTCTTT. It is translated as CSVGRGQTNSEAFF.

The J gene is TRBJ1-4, the V gene TRBV4-1, with D perhaps matching TRBD1 (5 bases). This CDR3 has 17 amino acids. Trimming cost V 0 bases and J 5 bases, with 16 bases left between them. Germline V gene data show CDR1 as MGHRA and CDR2 as YSYEKL. The CDR3 DNA reads TGCGCCAGCAGCCAAGATTGGGGCGGCTCGATGAATGAAAAACTGTTTTTT. It specifies CASSQDWGGSMNEKLFF.